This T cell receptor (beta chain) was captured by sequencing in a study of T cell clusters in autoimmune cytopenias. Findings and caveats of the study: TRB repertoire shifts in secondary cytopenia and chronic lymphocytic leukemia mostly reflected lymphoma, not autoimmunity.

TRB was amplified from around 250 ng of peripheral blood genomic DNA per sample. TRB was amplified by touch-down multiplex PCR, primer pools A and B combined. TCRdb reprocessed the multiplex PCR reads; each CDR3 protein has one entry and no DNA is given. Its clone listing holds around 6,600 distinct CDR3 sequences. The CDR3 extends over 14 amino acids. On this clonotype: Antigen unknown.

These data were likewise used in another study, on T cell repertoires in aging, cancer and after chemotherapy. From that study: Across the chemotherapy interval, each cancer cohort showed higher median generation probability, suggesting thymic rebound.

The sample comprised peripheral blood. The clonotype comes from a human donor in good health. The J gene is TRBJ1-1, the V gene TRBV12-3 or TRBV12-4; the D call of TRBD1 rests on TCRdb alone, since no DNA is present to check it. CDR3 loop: CASSFGGGNTEAFF.